The TCR beta chain described here comes from a study of T cells in localized non-small cell lung cancer. Note on this clone: Antigen unknown.

Overall study findings and caveats: Adjacent lung tissue had a median roughly 62 of the top 100 clones found in the tumor. Greater blood T cell density accompanied longer overall survival. Uninvolved adjacent lung had higher T cell clonality than tumor and all other tissues.

Profiled with immunoSEQ multiplex PCR; TCRdb holds only in-frame clones, not every one. Of under 40,000 clones in the sample, 88% are singletons; the top ten hold 4.2%. CDR1 SGHVS and CDR2 FNYEAQ come from the germline V gene. The CDR3 totals 16 residues. V was clipped by 2 bases and J by 2 bases, with 13 bases between them. This receptor was taken from a woman aged 40 to 75 with stage I lung adenocarcinoma. The genes are TRBV7-6 and TRBJ1-3; TRBD1 is a possible D gene (6 bases). Source: peripheral blood, taken before any cancer treatment. The CDR3 DNA sequence: TGTGCCAGCAGCTTAAACAGGGTAGCGGCTGGAAACACCATATATTTT. The encoded protein is CASSLNRVAAGNTIYF.